These 17 T cell receptor beta chains share one sample of origin, sequenced in a study of shared clonotypes between healthy human individuals (dated by TCRdb to 2018 to 2021). CD8 naive samples consisted of CD45RO-negative cells that were positively selected for CCR7, yielding a CD45RA+CCR7+ population without TemRA cells. Libraries were constructed by the immunoSEQ multiplex PCR assay. Imported from immuneACCESS, the table was reduced by TCRdb to in-frame sequences with V and J called. These copies leave out some clones; in studies compared against another copy, an unresolved V gene accounts for under half, and the cause of the remainder is not known. This sample is represented by some 2 million clones; about 95% of them were singletons. The leading ten clones occupy 1% to 1.5% of the sample. Material: naive CD8+ T cells sorted from blood. The cell subset or site label corresponds to: CD45RA+CCR7+. These receptors all come from a man aged 18 to 29 in good health.

The sample holds one count of this clone. The chain joins TRBV27 to TRBJ2-3; no definite D call. V was trimmed by 0 bases and J by 6 bases, leaving 13 bases between them. The germline gives CDR1 MNHEY, CDR2 SMNVEV (reference sequence). The CDR3 totals 15 residues. In nucleotides, the CDR3 is TGTGCCAGCAGTTTATCGTACGGTTCCGGGGATACGCAGTATTTT. Protein: CASSLSYGSGDTQYF.

V and J are TRBV7-9 and TRBJ1-2; 12 bases line up with TRBD1. The CDR3 sequence is 16 residues long. J gave up 6 bases and V 5 bases, and 10 bases lay outside the gene matches. Germline V gene lookup returns CDR1 SEHNR and CDR2 FQNEAQ (reference sequence). CDR3 sequence (DNA): TGTGCCAGCAGCCGGGGACAGGGGGCGCTGGGGAATGGCTACACCTTC. Translation gives CASSRGQGALGNGYTF. Drawing the rest from reference TRBV7-9 and TRBJ1-2, the complete variable domain is DTGVSQNPRHKITKRGQNVTFRCDPISEHNRLYWYRQTLGQGPEFLTYFQNEAQLEKSRLLSDRFSAERPKGSFSTLEIQRTEQGDSAMYLCASSRGQGALGNGYTFGSGTRLTVV.

The chain joins TRBV10-2 to TRBJ2-1, with D possibly being TRBD2 (6 bases). CDR1 and CDR2 from the germline V gene are WSHSY and SAAADI. The CDR3 runs to 15 residues. V lost 4 bases to trimming and J lost 0 bases, with 10 bases between them. The CDR3 here is CASSVAVSSYNEQFF. CDR3 in DNA: TGCGCCAGCAGTGTAGCGGTAAGCTCCTACAATGAGCAGTTCTTC.

The gene calls are TRBV27 and TRBJ1-4; D might be TRBD1 (6 bases). Germline V CDR1 and CDR2: MNHEY, SMNVEV (reference sequence). This CDR3 spans 15 amino acids. V lost 5 bases and J 4 bases, leaving 14 bases between the germline ends. For the CDR3, the DNA is TGTGCCAGCAGTACCGGGGGGCTTGGTAATGAAAAACTGTTTTTT. Protein: CASSTGGLGNEKLFF. The full variable domain, its missing parts supplied by reference TRBV27 and TRBJ1-4, is EAQVTQNPRYLITVTGKKLTVTCSQNMNHEYMSWYRQDPGLGLRQIYYSMNVEVTDKGDVPEGYKVSRKEKRNFPLILESPSPNQTSLYFCASSTGGLGNEKLFFGSGTQLSVL.

The rearrangement joins TRBV5-1 to TRBJ1-1; 9 positions match TRBD1. Germline CDR1 reads SGHRS; CDR2 reads YFSETQ. The CDR3 covers 13 residues. Trimming cost V 7 bases and J 4 bases; bases outside gene matches: 5. The CDR3 region has the DNA TGCGCCAGCGTTGGACAGGGGATCACTGAAGCTTTCTTT. Encoded protein: CASVGQGITEAFF.

This clone was seen just once. V and J are TRBV7-8 and TRBJ2-7; possibly TRBD1 or TRBD2 for D (5 bases each). Germline V gene data show CDR1 as SGHVS and CDR2 as FQNEAQ. The CDR3 totals 18 residues. The ends were cut back, 1 base at V and 2 bases at J, with 21 bases in the middle. DNA of the CDR3: TGTGCCAGCAGCTTAGGGGGTGCATTCGTACTAGGGGCCTACGAGCAGTACTTC. Amino acid sequence: CASSLGGAFVLGAYEQYF.

This clone was seen just once. The chain employs TRBV30 and TRBJ2-7; perhaps TRBD2 as D (6 bases). V was trimmed by 0 bases and J by 5 bases, leaving 14 bases between them. The CDR3 is 14 amino acids. Germline CDR1 is GTSNPN and CDR2 is SVGIG (reference sequence). The CDR3 region has the DNA TGTGCCTGGAGTGTAGGGCTAGCGCTCAACGAGCAGTACTTC. Translated: CAWSVGLALNEQYF.

The rearrangement links TRBV6-5 to TRBJ1-1; TRBD1 might be the D (5 bases). The CDR3 is 15 amino acids. CDR1 MNHEY and CDR2 SVGAGI come from the germline V gene. The V end lost 2 bases, the J end lost 6 bases, and 16 bases lay between the germline ends. CDR3 region: CASSYLGAGRAEAFF. DNA of the CDR3: TGTGCCAGCAGTTACCTAGGGGCGGGGAGGGCTGAAGCTTTCTTT.

The rearrangement uses TRBV6-5 and TRBJ2-5; no reliable D call. This CDR3 is 12 amino acids long. Germline-derived CDR1 and CDR2 are MNHEY and SVGAGI. Trimming removed 4 bases from V and 2 bases from J, with 5 bases in between. The CDR3 region is CASSFAQETQYF. The CDR3 bases are TGTGCCAGCAGTTTCGCTCAAGAGACCCAGTACTTC.

The CDR3: CASSQDTASASWNEQFF. In DNA form, the CDR3 reads TGCGCCAGCAGCCAAGATACAGCTAGCGCAAGCTGGAATGAGCAGTTCTTC. The chain recombines TRBV4-1 with TRBJ2-1, with D maybe TRBD2 (6 bases). Germline CDR1 MGHRA, CDR2 YSYEKL. V lost 0 bases and J lost 7, with 19 bases in between. This CDR3 has 17 amino acids.

On this clone: Other DNA sequences in the sample encode the same CDR3. The chain joins TRBV29-1 to TRBJ1-1; maybe TRBD1 (6 bases). The CDR3 has 12 residues. Germline CDR1 and CDR2: SQVTM and ANQGSEA. V was cut by 0 bases and J by 8 bases, with 10 bases left in between. In DNA, the CDR3 is TGCAGCGTTGAAGATCTGGGGGCAGAAGCTTTCTTT. This translates into CSVEDLGAEAFF.

This clone was seen a single time. The genes are TRBV2 and TRBJ2-7; tentatively, D is TRBD2 (7 bases). The CDR3 is 16 residues long. Between the trimmed V and J ends, which lost 5 bases and 0 bases, there was a span of 17 bases. CDR1 is SNHLY, CDR2 FYNNEI, per germline. The CDR3 spells CASSPHSGDNSYEQYF. The CDR3 coding sequence is TGTGCCAGCAGTCCTCACAGCGGGGACAACTCCTACGAGCAGTACTTC. Looking up the rest from reference TRBV2 and TRBJ2-7 gives the full variable domain: EPEVTQTPSHQVTQMGQEVILRCVPISNHLYFYWYRQILGQKVEFLVSFYNNEISEKSEIFDDQFSVERPDGSNFTLKIRSTKLEDSAMYFCASSPHSGDNSYEQYFGPGTRLTVT.

The chain combines TRBV30 with TRBJ1-2; 7 positions agree with TRBD1. Germline CDR1 reads GTSNPN; CDR2 reads SVGIG (reference sequence). The CDR3 covers 15 residues. V trimming: 2 bases; J trimming: 8 bases; junction bases outside the gene matches: 14. This CDR3 reads CAWSLDPTGLEGYTF. CDR3 coding DNA: TGTGCCTGGAGTCTTGACCCGACAGGGTTGGAAGGCTACACCTTC.

This sequence joins TRBV14 and TRBJ2-7; D is uncertain. Germline V gene sequence: CDR1 SGHDN, CDR2 FVKESK. V was shortened by 0 bases and J by 2 bases, with 2 bases between the two germline ends. The CDR3 has 12 residues. The CDR3 DNA reads as TGTGCCAGCAGCCAAGAGGCCTACGAGCAGTACTTC. It codes for CASSQEAYEQYF. Using reference TRBV14 and TRBJ2-7 for the parts outside the CDR3, the full variable domain is EAGVTQFPSHSVIEKGQTVTLRCDPISGHDNLYWYRRVMGKEIKFLLHFVKESKQDESGMPNNRFLAERTGGTYSTLKVQPAELEDSGVYFCASSQEAYEQYFGPGTRLTVT.

The genes are TRBV9 and TRBJ2-1; D remains ambiguous. There are 13 residues in the CDR3. The germline V gene has CDR1 SGDLS and CDR2 YYNGEE. Trimming took off 3 bases at V and 3 bases at J, with 7 bases between the two ends. The CDR3 bases are TGTGCCAGCAGCGAGGCAGACTACAATGAGCAGTTCTTC. Its translation: CASSEADYNEQFF.

The V call is TRBV7-9, the J call TRBJ2-7; D not certain. Germline loops: CDR1 SEHNR, CDR2 FQNEAQ (reference sequence). The CDR3 is made up of 13 amino acids. Trimming pared 6 bases from V and 4 bases from J, leaving 13 bases between. CDR3 nucleotide sequence: TGTGCCAGCAGTCTCGTCCCGTTGTACGAGCAGTACTTC. This gives the protein CASSLVPLYEQYF.

This clone was detected once. The chain employs TRBV27 and TRBJ2-5, with D tentatively TRBD1 (6 bases). V was clipped by 0 bases and J by 4 bases, with 12 bases between them. Germline V gene sequence: CDR1 MNHEY, CDR2 SMNVEV (reference sequence). The CDR3 is made up of 15 amino acids. The CDR3 is CASSLSAGDGETQYF. In DNA form, the CDR3 reads TGTGCCAGCAGTTTATCGGCAGGGGATGGAGAGACCCAGTACTTC.